Listed here are 8 T cell receptor beta chains from one sample, sequenced in a study of cytomegalovirus exposure and HLA in healthy donors. Sequencing used immunoSEQ multiplex PCR; TCRdb keeps in-frame clones, though not all of them. The data hold about 140,000 clones, with less than 95% observed a single time. The sample taken for sequencing was PBMCs. All receptors derive from a man aged 18 to 35 in good health and CMV-seropositive.

The chain employs TRBV27 and TRBJ2-1; 14 nucleotides line up with TRBD2. V lost 4 bases, J lost 9 bases, and 11 bases stayed unmatched. This CDR3 has 17 amino acids. Germline-derived CDR1 and CDR2 are MNHEY and SMNVEV (reference sequence). CDR3 bases: TGTGCCAGCAGTTCGACTAGCGGGAGGGGCTTATCGGGTGAGCAGTTCTTC. This gives the protein CASSSTSGRGLSGEQFF.

The chain uses TRBV28 and TRBJ2-7; perhaps TRBD1 as D (7 bases). The CDR3 is 14 amino acids. Deletions cut 6 bases from V and 4 bases from J, with 16 bases between. The germline gives CDR1 MDHEN, CDR2 SYDVKM. The CDR3 nucleotides read TGTGCCAGCAGCCTCAGGGGGGACTTTTACGAGCAGTACTTC. It yields the protein CASSLRGDFYEQYF.

The gene calls are TRBV2 and TRBJ2-1, with 7 bases aligning to TRBD2. The CDR3 consists of 13 residues. V lost 6 bases and J lost 5; bases outside the gene matches: 4. Germline V CDR1 and CDR2: SNHLY, FYNNEI. CDR3 coding DNA: TGTGCCAGCAGGGGGGAGGGCGACAATGAGCAGTTCTTC. As protein: CASRGEGDNEQFF.

This chain joins TRBV29-1 and TRBJ2-5; perhaps TRBD2 as D (6 bases). Deletions cut 4 bases from V and 4 bases from J, with 13 bases between. Germline V gene data show CDR1 as SQVTM and CDR2 as ANQGSEA. This CDR3 spans 13 amino acids. The chain's CDR3 is CSVGWGDGETQYF. The CDR3 nucleotides are TGCAGCGTTGGCTGGGGGGATGGAGAGACCCAGTACTTC.

This clone was detected once. CDR3: CAWRDYLTGAYEQYF. The DNA of the CDR3 is TGTGCCTGGAGAGACTACCTGACAGGGGCCTACGAGCAGTACTTC. The chain carries TRBV30 and TRBJ2-7, with TRBD1 matching over 8 bases. The CDR3 covers 15 residues. V lost 3 bases and J lost 2; bases outside the gene matches: 9. Germline V gives CDR1 GTSNPN, CDR2 SVGIG (reference sequence).

The chain recombines TRBV28 with TRBJ2-2; 15 positions match TRBD2. The CDR3 has 18 residues. CDR1 and CDR2 (germline): MDHEN, SYDVKM. V dropped 4 bases and J dropped 7; count of bases not matched to a gene: 10. The CDR3 spells CASSSPRGLAGGGGELFF. As DNA, the CDR3 is TGTGCCAGCAGTTCCCCCCGGGGACTAGCGGGAGGAGGCGGGGAGCTGTTTTTT.

V usage is TRBV4-1 and J usage is TRBJ1-6; D gene uncertain. Per the germline V gene, CDR1 is MGHRA and CDR2 is YSYEKL. Trimming shortened V by 1 base and J by 5 bases, and 9 bases separated the two germline ends. The CDR3 is 15 amino acids. DNA for the CDR3: TGCGCCAGCAGCCAAGGGCCAGGTCATAATTCACCCCTCCACTTT. This gives the protein CASSQGPGHNSPLHF.

This sequence joins TRBV27 and TRBJ2-7; 8 bases map to TRBD1. The CDR3 covers 14 residues. V trimming: 6 bases; J trimming: 2 bases; junction bases outside the gene matches: 6. In germline, CDR1 is MNHEY, CDR2 SMNVEV (reference sequence). The CDR3 coding sequence is TGTGCCAGCAGGGCCGGGACAGGCACCTACGAGCAGTACTTC. This gives the protein CASRAGTGTYEQYF.